Included here is one TCR beta chain sequence, with context. The protocol was immunoSEQ multiplex PCR, while the TCRdb copy is restricted to in-frame clones and leaves out a portion. The repertoire has tens of thousands of clones, about 89% of them found once; the top ten carry roughly 17%. These data are taken from a study of blood T cell repertoires in COVID-19. Study-level background: Some COVID-19 samples were acute and others convalescent; all came from the United States, Italy and Spain.

The sequence came from a human donor in a cohort sampled during active COVID-19. Sequenced material: peripheral blood.

This chain's CDR3 is CASGRETGELFF. CDR3 DNA: TGTGCCAGCGGAAGGGAGACCGGGGAGCTGTTTTTT. J is TRBJ2-2 and V is TRBV6-8, with D perhaps matching TRBD2 (5 bases). CDR1 MNHGY and CDR2 SAAAGT come from the germline V gene. Trimming cost V 8 bases and J 5 bases, with 9 bases left between them. This CDR3 contains 12 residues.